This entry lists 13 T cell receptor beta chains sequenced from one sample in a study of T-cell reconstitution after alpha-beta-depleted transplantation in children. A TCRbeta library incorporating unique molecular identifiers was prepared. TCRdb re-called the PCR reads with MiXCR, one entry per CDR3 protein. The sample has about 540,000 distinct CDR3 sequences; about 18% are singletons. The sequencing used PBMCs from the stem cell graft donor, collected from the stem cell graft. Receptors originate from a human donor who donated a stem cell graft to a child with acute lymphoblastic leukemia.

The chain recombines TRBV7-9 with TRBJ1-1; D is possibly TRBD1 (6 bases). With 2 bases removed from V and 3 bases from J, the gap between germline ends came to 13 bases. Germline CDR1 is SEHNR and CDR2 is FQNEAQ (reference sequence). The CDR3 loop spans 15 amino acids. CDR3 sequence: CASSLFQGKDTEAFF. The CDR3 coding sequence is TGTGCCAGCAGCTTATTCCAGGGGAAGGACACTGAAGCTTTCTTT.

The chain combines TRBV6-1 with TRBJ1-1, with 11 bases that match TRBD1. CDR1 is MNHNS and CDR2 is SASEGT in the germline V gene. V lost 6 bases and J lost 7; bases outside the gene matches: 7. The CDR3 spans 14 residues. The chain's CDR3 is CASRGQGASLEAFF. The CDR3 coding sequence is TGTGCCAGCAGAGGACAGGGGGCGTCCCTTGAAGCTTTCTTT.

This clonotype has ten or more counts. The CDR3 DNA is TGCAGCGCCGATACGCAGTATTTT. It yields the protein CSADTQYF. The chain couples TRBV29-1 to TRBJ2-3, with D unresolved. V lost 7 bases and J lost 6, with 2 bases in between. In germline, CDR1 is SQVTM, CDR2 ANQGSEA. The length of the CDR3 is 8 residues.

The chain recombines TRBV12-3 or TRBV12-4 with TRBJ1-5; TRBD1 agrees at 12 bases. With V trimmed by 6 bases and J by 4 bases, 10 bases remained unmatched. This CDR3 is 17 amino acids long. The CDR3 region is CASRTGTGGLRNQPQHF. The CDR3 DNA follows: TGTGCCAGCAGGACGGGGACAGGGGGCCTTCGGAATCAGCCCCAGCATTTT.

The rearrangement joins TRBV7-9 to TRBJ2-1; D perhaps matches TRBD1 (5 bases). This CDR3 has 17 amino acids. The germline CDR1 and CDR2 sequences are SEHNR and FQNEAQ (reference sequence). V was shortened by 3 bases and J by 6 bases, with 21 bases between the two germline ends. CDR3 sequence: CASSFPPKGVRRNEQFF. In DNA, the CDR3 is TGTGCCAGCAGCTTTCCACCGAAAGGGGTCCGCCGCAATGAGCAGTTCTTC.

Many counts were recorded for this clonotype. The chain uses TRBV5-1 and TRBJ2-3, with D possibly matching TRBD2 (6 bases). The V and J ends lost 0 bases and 2 bases respectively, with 10 bases between them. There are 15 residues in the CDR3. Looked up from germline, CDR1 is SGHRS and CDR2 is YFSETQ. The DNA of the CDR3 is TGCGCCAGCAGCTTGGGGGACTTTTACACAGATACGCAGTATTTT. It specifies CASSLGDFYTDTQYF.

J is TRBJ2-7 and V is TRBV27; 7 positions agree with TRBD1. The V gene end was trimmed by 5 bases and the J gene end by 3 bases; junction bases not matched to a gene: 10. The CDR3 loop spans 15 amino acids. The germline CDR1 and CDR2 sequences are MNHEY and SMNVEV (reference sequence). This CDR3 is CASSHGTAQDYEQYF. CDR3 nucleotide sequence: TGTGCCAGCAGTCACGGGACAGCCCAAGACTACGAGCAGTACTTC.

This clonotype has a handful of counts. This sequence joins TRBV5-1 and TRBJ1-1; 8 bases align to TRBD1. Germline CDR1 and CDR2: SGHRS and YFSETQ. After removal of 0 bases from V and 7 bases from J, the junction contained 14 bases not matched to a gene. The CDR3 covers 17 residues. The CDR3, as DNA: TGCGCCAGCAGCTTGGCCTTAGCGGGACAGGCTAGAATTGAAGCTTTCTTT. Translating it yields CASSLALAGQARIEAFF.

The sample holds a few counts of this clonotype. The gene calls are TRBV5-1 and TRBJ1-1; D not resolved. Trimming removed 2 bases at V and 4 bases at J, with 9 bases between. Germline V gene sequence: CDR1 SGHRS, CDR2 YFSETQ. The CDR3 contains 13 residues. Here the CDR3 reads CASSFDIPTEAFF. CDR3 nucleotides: TGCGCCAGCAGCTTTGACATCCCCACTGAAGCTTTCTTT.

The DNA for the CDR3 is TGCAGTGCTACTGGGACAGAGCCTAATCAGCCCCAGCATTTT. As protein: CSATGTEPNQPQHF. V gene TRBV20-1 combines with J gene TRBJ1-5; TRBD1 agrees at 7 bases. In germline, CDR1 is DFQATT, CDR2 SNEGSKA (reference sequence). The CDR3 has 14 amino acids. V lost 4 bases, J lost 4 bases, and 7 bases stayed unmatched.

This clonotype has a handful of counts. The chain combines TRBV9 with TRBJ2-5; possibly TRBD1 for D (5 bases). V was cut by 0 bases and J by 2 bases, with 11 bases left in between. From germline, CDR1 is SGDLS and CDR2 YYNGEE. The CDR3 covers 15 residues. CDR3: CASSVGGDRQETQYF. The CDR3 bases are TGTGCCAGCAGCGTAGGCGGAGACAGACAAGAGACCCAGTACTTC.

The rearrangement uses TRBV11-2 and TRBJ1-3; the D is unclear. V lost 1 base to trimming and J lost 3 bases, with 7 bases between them. CDR1 is SGHAT, CDR2 FQNNGV, per germline. This CDR3 region has 14 residues. The CDR3 sequence is CASSLVGRGNTIYF. DNA for the CDR3: TGTGCCAGCAGCTTAGTAGGGCGTGGAAACACCATATATTTT. Filled out from reference TRBV11-2 and TRBJ1-3, the complete variable domain reads EAGVAQSPRYKIIEKRQSVAFWCNPISGHATLYWYQQILGQGPKLLIQFQNNGVVDDSQLPKDRFSAERLKGVDSTLKIQPAKLEDSAVYLCASSLVGRGNTIYFGEGSWLTVV.

CDR3 sequence reads: CASSLALTGNTEAFF. The DNA for the CDR3 is TGTGCCAGCAGCTTAGCGCTAACGGGGAACACTGAAGCTTTCTTT. V and J are TRBV7-2 and TRBJ1-1; D remains ambiguous. Deletions cut 0 bases from V and 1 base from J, with 9 bases between. Germline V CDR1 and CDR2: SGHTA, FQGNSA. The CDR3 has 15 residues.